These 30 T cell receptor beta chains came from one sample sequenced in a study of control samples from healthy donors and cancer patients. The data were produced by immunoSEQ multiplex PCR, yet TCRdb's version contains in-frame clones alone and is incomplete. The sample lists approximately 76,000 clones, 84% occurring once. Sequenced input: PBMCs. The origin of the receptors is a man in his 60s with head and neck cancer.

This rearrangement joins TRBV5-1 to TRBJ1-1; D ambiguous. The CDR3 consists of 14 residues. CDR1 SGHRS and CDR2 YFSETQ come from the germline V gene. V was shortened by 4 bases and J by 11 bases, with 21 bases between the two germline ends. The CDR3 region has the DNA TGCGCCAGCAGCGTGGACGCGGGGATCGGAATCGCTTTCTTT. Translating gives CASSVDAGIGIAFF.

DNA for the CDR3: TGTGCCAGCAGCCAAGGGGCGACTAATCAGCCCCAGCATTTT. Encoded protein: CASSQGATNQPQHF. The V call is TRBV3-1 (or the pseudogene TRBV3-2), the J call TRBJ1-5; no firm D call. CDR1 is LGHDT and CDR2 is YNNKEL in the germline V gene (reference sequence). Between the trimmed V and J ends, which lost 1 base and 4 bases, there was a span of 8 bases. CDR3 size: 14 residues.

This sequence joins TRBV3-1 (or the pseudogene TRBV3-2) and TRBJ2-1; 8 bases map to TRBD2. Per the germline V gene, CDR1 is LGHDT and CDR2 is YNNKEL (reference sequence). V was clipped by 1 base and J by 3 bases; unmatched bases: 11. The CDR3 consists of 18 residues. The CDR3 bases are TGTGCCAGCAGCCAAGCCTCAATGGTAGCGGGAAACTACAATGAGCAGTTCTTC. Translation gives CASSQASMVAGNYNEQFF.

There are a few counts of this clone. The chain combines TRBV3-1 (or the pseudogene TRBV3-2) with TRBJ1-2; D unclear. Germline V gives CDR1 LGHDT, CDR2 YNNKEL (reference sequence). V lost 1 base to trimming and J lost 7 bases, with 4 bases between them. The CDR3 extends over 11 amino acids. The CDR3 protein is CASSQAAGYTF. CDR3 DNA sequence: TGTGCCAGCAGCCAAGCTGCTGGCTACACCTTC.

V is TRBV7-8 and J is TRBJ1-1; 10 nucleotides line up with TRBD1. V was clipped by 5 bases and J by 4 bases; unmatched bases: 10. CDR1 is SGHVS, CDR2 FQNEAQ, per germline. This CDR3 has 16 amino acids. CDR3 DNA sequence: TGTGCCAGCAGCCAAGGACCGGGACAGGGGTTCACTGAAGCTTTCTTT. Protein product: CASSQGPGQGFTEAFF. Variable domain in full (rest from reference TRBV7-8 and TRBJ1-1): GAGVSQSPRYKVAKRGQDVALRCDPISGHVSLFWYQQALGQGPEFLTYFQNEAQLDKSGLPSDRFFAERPEGSVSTLKIQRTQQEDSAVYLCASSQGPGQGFTEAFFGQGTRLTVV.

The rearrangement uses TRBV6-5 and TRBJ2-4; tentative D call: TRBD1 (5 bases). V was pared by 5 bases and J by 2 bases, with 10 bases between. The length of the CDR3 is 14 residues. Germline CDR1 reads MNHEY; CDR2 reads SVGAGI. CDR3 sequence (DNA): TGTGCCAGCAGTCTTCAGGGTACCAAAAACATTCAGTACTTC. Protein sequence: CASSLQGTKNIQYF.

The gene calls are TRBV6-6 and TRBJ2-5; D is unclear. Germline CDR1 and CDR2: MNHNY and SVGAGI (reference sequence). The ends were cut back, 2 bases at V and 5 bases at J, with 15 bases in the middle. This CDR3 comprises 15 residues. CDR3 sequence: CASSYDDWAGETQYF. As DNA, the CDR3 is TGTGCCAGCAGTTACGATGACTGGGCTGGGGAGACCCAGTACTTC.

The chain employs TRBV10-1 and TRBJ2-7; 12 bases are a match to TRBD1. V lost 4 bases, J lost 2 bases, and 3 bases stayed unmatched. Germline V gene sequence: CDR1 WNHNN, CDR2 SYGVQD (reference sequence). The CDR3 runs 15 residues. For the CDR3, the DNA is TGCGCCAGCAGTGGGGGACAGGGGGCAACCTACGAGCAGTACTTC. As protein: CASSGGQGATYEQYF.

For this clone: Other nucleotide sequences in the sample specify the same CDR3. The chain carries TRBV19 and TRBJ1-5; possible D gene TRBD1, 6 bases. There are 15 residues in the CDR3. The germline CDR1 and CDR2 sequences are LNHDA and SQIVND (reference sequence). The V end was cut by 3 bases, the J end by 4 bases, with 13 bases between. The CDR3 sequence is CASSIEGVGNQPQHF. The CDR3 DNA reads as TGTGCCAGTAGTATTGAGGGGGTCGGGAATCAGCCCCAGCATTTT.

This clone was seen a single time. The J gene is TRBJ1-1, the V gene TRBV29-1; 7 bases are a match to TRBD1. The V gene's germline CDR1 is SQVTM and CDR2 ANQGSEA. CDR3 length: 13 amino acids. Trimming cost V 6 bases and J 6 bases; bases outside gene matches: 10. The CDR3 sequence is CSVLRQGGAEAFF. CDR3 coding DNA: TGCAGCGTCCTTAGACAGGGTGGCGCTGAAGCTTTCTTT.

The chain has TRBV6-5 and TRBJ2-3, with 8 bases matching TRBD2. Germline trimming cut 0 bases from V and 4 bases from J; bases unmatched to any gene: 6. The CDR3 runs to 16 residues. Germline values: CDR1 MNHEY, CDR2 SVGAGI. This CDR3 is CASSYSTSGSSDTQYF. CDR3 bases: TGTGCCAGCAGTTACTCGACCAGCGGGAGTTCAGATACGCAGTATTTT.

CDR3 sequence (DNA): TGTGCCAGCAGCTTAATCCGGGACAGGGGCAACGAGCAGTACTTC. As protein: CASSLIRDRGNEQYF. The gene calls are TRBV7-2 and TRBJ2-7, with TRBD1 matching 10 bases. Germline trimming cut 2 bases from V and 5 bases from J; bases unmatched to any gene: 6. In germline, CDR1 is SGHTA, CDR2 FQGNSA. This CDR3 has 15 residues.

The chain employs TRBV15 and TRBJ2-7; the match to TRBD1 covers 11 bases. Trimming took 3 bases from V and 5 from J; bases not matched to a gene: 6. CDR3 length: 15 residues. CDR1 is LNHNV and CDR2 is YYDKDF in the germline V gene (reference sequence). CDR3: CATSSRDRGWDEQYF. CDR3 sequence (DNA): TGTGCCACCAGCAGCCGGGACAGGGGGTGGGACGAGCAGTACTTC.

The chain combines TRBV3-1 (or the pseudogene TRBV3-2) with TRBJ2-3, with 9 positions matching TRBD2. V lost 6 bases and J lost 1; bases outside the gene matches: 2. This CDR3 region has 14 residues. Germline V gives CDR1 LGHDT, CDR2 YNNKEL (reference sequence). CDR3 in amino acids: CASRRTSGTDTQYF. The DNA of the CDR3 is TGTGCCAGCAGGAGGACTAGCGGCACAGATACGCAGTATTTT.

V is TRBV14 and J is TRBJ1-2; D unclear. With 1 base removed from V and 4 bases from J, the gap between germline ends came to 10 bases. This CDR3 has 14 amino acids. In germline, CDR1 is SGHDN, CDR2 FVKESK. In DNA, the CDR3 is TGTGCCAGCAGCCAAGGCCCGGGGAGCTATGGCTACACCTTC. Encoded protein: CASSQGPGSYGYTF. Using reference TRBV14 and TRBJ1-2 for the parts outside the CDR3, the full variable domain is EAGVTQFPSHSVIEKGQTVTLRCDPISGHDNLYWYRRVMGKEIKFLLHFVKESKQDESGMPNNRFLAERTGGTYSTLKVQPAELEDSGVYFCASSQGPGSYGYTFGSGTRLTVV.

This clone was picked up a small number of times. The genes are TRBV28 and TRBJ1-6; possible D gene TRBD1, 6 bases. Trimming pared 6 bases from V and 7 bases from J, leaving 16 bases between. CDR3 length: 15 amino acids. The germline V gene has CDR1 MDHEN and CDR2 SYDVKM. The CDR3 loop reads CASSFGGGGNSPLHF. The CDR3 DNA follows: TGTGCCAGCAGCTTCGGGGGAGGGGGAAATTCACCCCTCCACTTT.

The gene calls are TRBV10-1 and TRBJ2-5, with unresolved D. The CDR3 sequence is 13 residues long. Trimming shortened V by 0 bases and J by 10 bases, and 12 bases separated the two germline ends. Germline V gene lookup returns CDR1 WNHNN and CDR2 SYGVQD (reference sequence). The CDR3 DNA sequence: TGCGCCAGCAGTGAGTCGGCAGTGTCGATCCAGTACTTC. Protein: CASSESAVSIQYF.

The J gene is TRBJ1-5, the V gene TRBV6-6; the match to TRBD1 covers 9 bases. The junction had 5 bases not matched to a gene; V was cut back by 6 bases and J by 5 bases. The CDR3 totals 14 residues. Per the germline V gene, CDR1 is MNHNY and CDR2 is SVGAGI (reference sequence). The CDR3 region has the DNA TGTGCCAGCAGGCCGGGACAGGGAGATCAGCCCCAGCATTTT. As protein: CASRPGQGDQPQHF.

The chain combines TRBV6-5 with TRBJ2-2; no firm D call. V gave up 7 bases and J gave up 6 bases, with 9 bases separating them. Per the germline V gene, CDR1 is MNHEY and CDR2 is SVGAGI. The CDR3 consists of 12 residues. The CDR3, as DNA: TGTGCCAGCACCACGTGGGCCGGGGAGCTGTTTTTT. It specifies CASTTWAGELFF.

V gene TRBV3-1 (or the pseudogene TRBV3-2) combines with J gene TRBJ1-1; D is uncertain. Germline V gene sequence: CDR1 LGHDT, CDR2 YNNKEL (reference sequence). V was cut by 4 bases and J by 5 bases, with 11 bases left in between. CDR3 length: 13 amino acids. The CDR3 is CASSRSEGTEAFF. In DNA form, the CDR3 reads TGTGCCAGCAGCCGCTCCGAAGGTACTGAAGCTTTCTTT.

This clone was observed a handful of times. The chain recombines TRBV6-1 with TRBJ2-7; the D gene is possibly TRBD1 (6 bases). Germline values: CDR1 MNHNS, CDR2 SASEGT. V lost 3 bases and J 2 bases, leaving 11 bases between the germline ends. The CDR3 totals 14 residues. The CDR3 DNA is TGTGCCAGCAGTGACGCAGGGGTGACCTACGAGCAGTACTTC. Its protein is CASSDAGVTYEQYF.

The chain recombines TRBV27 with TRBJ2-5, with 16 bases lining up with TRBD2. In germline, CDR1 is MNHEY, CDR2 SMNVEV (reference sequence). V shed 0 bases and J 2 bases; nucleotides not matched to a gene: 0. This CDR3 region has 17 residues. Here the CDR3 DNA reads TGTGCCAGCAGTTTATCGGGACTAGCGGGAGGGCAAGAGACCCAGTACTTC. It specifies CASSLSGLAGGQETQYF.

CDR3 in DNA: TGTGCCAGCACTAATTTCCGGGACCACCTCGAGCAGTACTTC. Translated: CASTNFRDHLEQYF. The rearrangement links TRBV7-9 to TRBJ2-7, with D perhaps assigned TRBD1 or TRBD2 (5 bases each). Germline assignment: CDR1 SEHNR and CDR2 FQNEAQ (reference sequence). With 7 bases removed from V and 6 bases from J, the gap between germline ends came to 19 bases. CDR3 length: 14 amino acids.

This clone was observed once. V gene TRBV11-1 combines with J gene TRBJ2-6, with D perhaps matching TRBD1 (6 bases). The V gene's germline CDR1 is SGHAT and CDR2 FQDESV (reference sequence). V dropped 3 bases and J dropped 3 bases, with 12 bases sitting between them. This CDR3 spans 16 amino acids. CDR3 region: CASSLPRGDGANVLTF. CDR3 DNA sequence: TGTGCCAGCAGCTTGCCCAGGGGCGATGGGGCCAACGTCCTGACTTTC.

The CDR3 spells CASSIQGSDSEQFF. Written as DNA, the CDR3 is TGCGCCAGCAGCATACAGGGGAGCGATAGTGAGCAGTTCTTC. The chain has TRBV5-1 and TRBJ2-1, with 7 nucleotides matching TRBD1. Germline CDR1 reads SGHRS; CDR2 reads YFSETQ. V shed 4 bases and J 9 bases; nucleotides not matched to a gene: 10. This CDR3 is 14 amino acids long.

V is TRBV7-7 and J is TRBJ2-1; 9 bases are shared with TRBD2. CDR3 length equals 15 residues. V trimming: 3 bases; J trimming: 4 bases; junction bases outside the gene matches: 4. The germline gives CDR1 SSHAT, CDR2 FNYEAQ (reference sequence). The CDR3 region is CASSLTSGHYNEQFF. CDR3 sequence (DNA): TGTGCCAGCAGCTTGACTAGCGGACATTACAATGAGCAGTTCTTC. Complete variable domain (other parts from reference TRBV7-7 and TRBJ2-1): GAGVSQSPRYKVTKRGQDVTLRCDPISSHATLYWYQQALGQGPEFLTYFNYEAQPDKSGLPSDRFSAERPEGSISTLTIQRTEQRDSAMYRCASSLTSGHYNEQFFGPGTRLTVL.

For this clone: The sample contains more than one DNA sequence encoding this CDR3. J is TRBJ2-3 and V is TRBV24-1; D is ambiguous. This CDR3 spans 12 amino acids. V was clipped by 5 bases and J by 2 bases, with 4 bases between them. Germline V gives CDR1 KGHDR, CDR2 SFDVKD. The CDR3: CATSGTTDTQYF. CDR3 sequence (DNA): TGTGCCACCAGTGGCACCACAGATACGCAGTATTTT.

This clone has more than one count but fewer than ten. The chain joins TRBV18 to TRBJ1-2, with 12 bases that match TRBD1. J gave up 5 bases and V 1 base, and 8 bases lay outside the gene matches. Germline values: CDR1 KGHSH, CDR2 LQKENI. The CDR3 has 17 amino acids. CDR3 amino acids: CASSPLSGQGARYGYTF. CDR3 DNA: TGTGCCAGCTCACCACTGTCGGGACAGGGGGCGCGGTATGGCTACACCTTC.

The chain carries TRBV6-1 and TRBJ1-2; weak D call: TRBD1 (6 bases). Trimming stripped 1 base from V and 8 bases from J, with 17 bases between. Germline CDR1 is MNHNS and CDR2 is SASEGT. The CDR3 is 15 amino acids. The CDR3 here is CASSEGGGGGPGYTF. CDR3 DNA sequence: TGTGCCAGCAGTGAAGGTGGTGGGGGCGGTCCAGGCTACACCTTC.

Concerning this clone: Other DNA sequences of this sample code for an identical CDR3. The rearrangement uses TRBV27 and TRBJ2-3, with D perhaps TRBD1 or TRBD2 (5 bases each). V lost 6 bases, J lost 2 bases, and 15 bases lay in between. The CDR3 is 15 amino acids. Germline lookup yields CDR1 MNHEY and CDR2 SMNVEV (reference sequence). The CDR3 bases are TGTGCCAGCAGCCCGGCGTGGGGGTTCACAGATACGCAGTATTTT. Translating gives CASSPAWGFTDTQYF.